This T cell receptor (beta chain) was sequenced for a study of shared clonotypes between healthy human individuals. Study findings and constraints: On the whole, naive subsets had larger estimated richness than memory subsets had. Compared with clonotypes that all four donors shared, non-shared clonotypes had lower generation probabilities.

A word on this clone: Its cognate antigen is unknown.

Produced via immunoSEQ multiplex PCR; TCRdb's table is partial and in-frame only. The sample records a few million clones, about nine tenths being singletons. The donors were all Caucasian adults (living in Nashville, Tennessee). Naive CD45RA+ and memory CD45RA-negative subsets were split from CD4+ cells. CDR1 is MGHDK and CDR2 is SYGVNS in the germline V gene. There are 13 residues in the CDR3. V shed 2 bases and J shed 4 bases, with 6 bases lying between them. Sequencing was carried out using naive CD4+ T cells from PBMCs. Subset described: CD45RA+ positively selected. The rearrangement joins TRBV25-1 to TRBJ2-1, with D possibly matching TRBD2 (6 bases). This TCR came from a man younger than 30 in good health. Some clones in this sample may be carry-over from other donors' samples. CDR3: CASSEGGYNEQFF. CDR3 nucleotide sequence: TGTGCCAGCAGTGAAGGGGGGTACAATGAGCAGTTCTTC.